The present T cell receptor beta chain was sequenced within a study of response to subunit inactivated influenza vaccine. One entry per CDR3 protein, called by TCRdb with MiXCR from the RT-PCR reads. The sample records roughly 500,000 distinct CDR3 sequences, approximately 16% being singletons. The germline V gene encodes CDR1 WSHSY and CDR2 SAAADI. Trimming cost V 4 bases and J 5 bases, with 17 bases left between them. CDR3 length: 15 amino acids. This clonotype was detected ten times or more. The receptor's source is a man aged 45 to 75 who received an inactivated influenza vaccine. The V and J genes are TRBV10-2 and TRBJ2-5; D assignment may be TRBD1 or TRBD2 (5 bases each). This specimen consisted of CD4+ T cells sorted from PBMCs, obtained approximately 25 months after vaccination. CDR3: CASSGGTTGAETQYF. Written as DNA, the CDR3 is TGCGCCAGCAGTGGCGGCACTACCGGGGCGGAGACCCAGTACTTC.